Presented here are 27 T cell receptor beta chains from one specimen sequenced in a study of cytomegalovirus exposure and HLA in healthy donors. Both 60 Vbeta primers and 13 Jbeta primers went into the PCR. The assay was immunoSEQ multiplex PCR, and TCRdb's table has in-frame clones only and misses some. The sample lists 150,000 or so clones, 82% occurring once. The specimen was PBMCs. The receptors were sampled from a male donor in good health and CMV-seronegative.

On this clone: This sample includes further DNA sequences coding for the same CDR3. The chain combines TRBV5-4 with TRBJ1-5, with TRBD1 matching over 7 bases. V shed 0 bases and J 4 bases; nucleotides not matched to a gene: 1. The V gene's germline CDR1 is SGHNT and CDR2 YYREEE (reference sequence). The CDR3 is 14 amino acids. The DNA for the CDR3 is TGTGCCAGCAGCTTGGCAGGGGGAAATCAGCCCCAGCATTTT. It specifies CASSLAGGNQPQHF.

The V gene is TRBV15, the J gene TRBJ1-1; no clear D gene. The CDR3 consists of 14 residues. V lost 5 bases, J lost 4 bases, and 14 bases lay in between. Looked up from germline, CDR1 is LNHNV and CDR2 is YYDKDF (reference sequence). The CDR3 sequence: CATSLRRGSTEAFF. CDR3 nucleotide sequence: TGTGCCACCAGCCTCCGGCGGGGATCCACTGAAGCTTTCTTT.

The V gene is TRBV27, the J gene TRBJ2-7, with a tentative D call TRBD1 (6 bases). This CDR3 has 12 residues. Germline V gene data show CDR1 as MNHEY and CDR2 as SMNVEV (reference sequence). The ends were cut back, 6 bases at V and 4 bases at J, with 10 bases in the middle. The CDR3 region is CASSGRGYEQYF. CDR3 nucleotides: TGTGCCAGCAGCGGCAGGGGTTACGAGCAGTACTTC.

This clone was observed a few times. This rearrangement joins TRBV7-7 to TRBJ2-5, with 7 bases lining up with TRBD1. V lost 1 base, J lost 4 bases, and 6 bases stayed unmatched. Germline V gene sequence: CDR1 SSHAT, CDR2 FNYEAQ (reference sequence). The CDR3 totals 15 residues. CDR3 nucleotides: TGTGCCAGCAGCTTAGGCCCCAGGACAGGAGAGACCCAGTACTTC. Translated: CASSLGPRTGETQYF. Looking up the rest from reference TRBV7-7 and TRBJ2-5 gives the full variable domain: GAGVSQSPRYKVTKRGQDVTLRCDPISSHATLYWYQQALGQGPEFLTYFNYEAQPDKSGLPSDRFSAERPEGSISTLTIQRTEQRDSAMYRCASSLGPRTGETQYFGPGTRLLVL.

The chain's CDR3 is CASSFMQGNEKLFF. CDR3 sequence (DNA): TGTGCCAGCAGTTTTATGCAGGGTAATGAAAAACTGTTTTTT. J is TRBJ1-4 and V is TRBV28, with D possibly matching TRBD1 (5 bases). There are 14 residues in the CDR3. Germline CDR1 reads MDHEN; CDR2 reads SYDVKM. The V end lost 3 bases, the J end lost 4 bases, and 9 bases lay between the germline ends.

This chain joins TRBV6-1 and TRBJ2-2; perhaps TRBD1 as D (5 bases). CDR1 and CDR2 (germline): MNHNS, SASEGT. Trimming shortened V by 6 bases and J by 1 base, and 15 bases separated the two germline ends. This CDR3 is 16 amino acids long. The CDR3 region is CASSERGGVNTGELFF. The CDR3 DNA sequence: TGTGCCAGCAGCGAAAGGGGTGGAGTGAACACCGGGGAGCTGTTTTTT.

This sequence joins TRBV5-6 and TRBJ2-5; 7 nucleotides match TRBD2. The CDR3 is 14 amino acids. Germline lookup yields CDR1 SGHDT and CDR2 YYEEEE. J lost 5 bases, V lost 2 bases, and 6 bases had no gene match. The CDR3 loop is CASSLSGKRETQYF. DNA for the CDR3: TGTGCCAGCAGCTTAAGCGGGAAGAGGGAGACCCAGTACTTC.

The chain joins TRBV5-4 to TRBJ1-3; tentative D call: TRBD1 (6 bases). Germline V gene sequence: CDR1 SGHNT, CDR2 YYREEE (reference sequence). Between the trimmed V and J ends, which lost 0 bases and 0 bases, there was a span of 7 bases. This CDR3 contains 15 residues. CDR3 coding DNA: TGTGCCAGCAGCTTGGTAGGGGGCTCTGGAAACACCATATATTTT. Protein sequence: CASSLVGGSGNTIYF.

About this clone itself: One end of the junction is discordant with germline, which a read error may explain. The chain links TRBV18 to TRBJ2-7; D gene unclear. The CDR3 covers 14 residues. Germline V CDR1 and CDR2: KGHSH, LQKENI. The chain's CDR3 is CANSPDGLNYEQYF. The CDR3 nucleotides are TGTGCCAACTCACCAGACGGGTTGAACTACGAGCAGTACTTC.

This clone occurred once. The genes are TRBV5-1 and TRBJ2-7; tentatively, D is TRBD2 (5 bases). CDR3 length equals 13 residues. The germline V and J ends were trimmed by 7 bases and 0 bases, with 11 bases remaining between them. Germline CDR1 and CDR2: SGHRS and YFSETQ. The CDR3 DNA sequence: TGCGCCAGCGGCGCGGGCAACTCCTACGAGCAGTACTTC. This gives the protein CASGAGNSYEQYF.

As DNA, the CDR3 is TGTGCCAGCTCACCAGGTGACAGGGAGACAGATACGCAGTATTTT. Protein product: CASSPGDRETDTQYF. This rearrangement joins TRBV18 to TRBJ2-3, with 7 bases lining up with TRBD1. Germline assignment: CDR1 KGHSH and CDR2 LQKENI. With 2 bases clipped from V and 3 bases from J, the junction kept 5 bases outside the gene matches. The CDR3 runs 15 residues.

The chain carries TRBV5-4 and TRBJ2-3; 13 bases are a match to TRBD2. V was pared by 2 bases and J by 1 base, with 1 base of the junction left unmatched. Germline CDR1 is SGHNT and CDR2 is YYREEE (reference sequence). The CDR3 has 16 residues. The CDR3 DNA follows: TGTGCCAGCAGCTTAGGACTAGCGGGAGGCACAGATACGCAGTATTTT. It translates to CASSLGLAGGTDTQYF.

In this sample, this clone turned up a few times. V and J are TRBV5-1 and TRBJ2-5; TRBD1 is a possible D gene (6 bases). Germline CDR1 and CDR2: SGHRS and YFSETQ. There are 17 residues in the CDR3. V lost 4 bases to trimming and J lost 5 bases, with 24 bases between them. This CDR3 is CASSPQGTTAGLETQYF. Here the CDR3 DNA reads TGCGCCAGCAGCCCCCAGGGGACGACGGCTGGTTTGGAGACCCAGTACTTC.

This clone was detected only a few times. This chain uses TRBV28 with TRBJ2-3, with 9 bases matching TRBD2. Germline V gene sequence: CDR1 MDHEN, CDR2 SYDVKM. Unmatched junction bases numbered 3, after V lost 4 bases and J lost 4 bases. The CDR3 runs 14 residues. The CDR3 nucleotides are TGTGCCAGCAGTTCTAGCGGGATGTCAGATACGCAGTATTTT. Translation: CASSSSGMSDTQYF.

This clone was seen a few times. This likely came from a read error, as a far larger clone is one base away. This chain joins TRBV6-4 and TRBJ2-1, with a weak D call TRBD1 (5 bases). The V end lost 7 bases, the J end lost 11 bases, and 12 bases lay between the germline ends. This CDR3 comprises 11 residues. The germline V gene encodes CDR1 MRHNA and CDR2 SNTAGT. CDR3 bases: TGTGCCAGCACTGGGGCAGGAAAGCAGTTCTTC. This translates into CASTGAGKQFF.

This rearrangement joins TRBV28 to TRBJ2-2; D gene unclear. The CDR3 extends over 13 amino acids. Between the trimmed V and J ends, which lost 2 bases and 8 bases, there was a span of 9 bases. The V gene's germline CDR1 is MDHEN and CDR2 SYDVKM. CDR3 protein: CASSLPLRGELFF. CDR3 bases: TGTGCCAGCAGTTTACCCCTAAGAGGGGAGCTGTTTTTT.

This clone occurred once. This chain uses TRBV5-4 with TRBJ2-7; possibly TRBD1 for D (7 bases). The germline V and J ends were trimmed by 4 bases and 2 bases, with 16 bases remaining between them. The CDR3 runs 15 residues. Germline CDR1 SGHNT, CDR2 YYREEE (reference sequence). CDR3 protein: CASSPGSGGPYEQYF. In DNA form, the CDR3 reads TGTGCCAGCAGCCCCGGGTCAGGGGGGCCCTACGAGCAGTACTTC.

V and J are TRBV6-5 and TRBJ2-7, with D possibly matching TRBD1 (7 bases). Per germline, CDR1 MNHEY and CDR2 SVGAGI. This CDR3 is 15 amino acids long. V was clipped by 2 bases and J by 0 bases, with 11 bases between them. CDR3 sequence (DNA): TGTGCCAGCAGTTACGGCGGGGACAGCTCCTACGAGCAGTACTTC. Translated: CASSYGGDSSYEQYF.

The gene calls are TRBV29-1 and TRBJ2-3, with D tentatively TRBD2 (6 bases). From germline, CDR1 is SQVTM and CDR2 ANQGSEA. CDR3 length equals 14 residues. Deletions cut 3 bases from V and 0 bases from J, with 10 bases between. CDR3 nucleotides: TGCAGCGTTGATTCGCGGGGTAGCACAGATACGCAGTATTTT. The encoded protein is CSVDSRGSTDTQYF.

The chain is built from TRBV11-2 and TRBJ2-5; possible D gene TRBD2, 5 bases. The length of the CDR3 is 14 residues. The ends were cut back, 0 bases at V and 4 bases at J, with 9 bases in the middle. Germline V gene data show CDR1 as SGHAT and CDR2 as FQNNGV. The CDR3 DNA is TGTGCCAGCAGCTTAGACCCGGCGGGAGAGACCCAGTACTTC. It specifies CASSLDPAGETQYF. The full variable domain, rest sourced from reference TRBV11-2 and TRBJ2-5, is EAGVAQSPRYKIIEKRQSVAFWCNPISGHATLYWYQQILGQGPKLLIQFQNNGVVDDSQLPKDRFSAERLKGVDSTLKIQPAKLEDSAVYLCASSLDPAGETQYFGPGTRLLVL.

This chain connects TRBV25-1 to TRBJ2-5; D gene uncertain. Gene TRBJ2-7 matches the end of the DNA better, so the J call may be wrong. From germline, CDR1 is MGHDK and CDR2 SYGVNS. The length of the CDR3 is 12 residues. The CDR3 DNA is TGTGCCAGCAGTGATGCCCCCTACGAGCAGTACTTC. The encoded protein is CASSDAPYEQYF.

V gene TRBV2 combines with J gene TRBJ1-2; the D is unclear. Trimming left V 7 bases short and J 5 bases short, with 14 bases between. The CDR3 has 13 amino acids. Germline CDR1 reads SNHLY; CDR2 reads FYNNEI. Here the CDR3 DNA reads TGTGCCAGCAACCCGGAACGGGGTTATGGCTACACCTTC. This sequence encodes CASNPERGYGYTF. The whole variable domain, filled in from reference TRBV2 and TRBJ1-2, reads EPEVTQTPSHQVTQMGQEVILRCVPISNHLYFYWYRQILGQKVEFLVSFYNNEISEKSEIFDDQFSVERPDGSNFTLKIRSTKLEDSAMYFCASNPERGYGYTFGSGTRLTVV.

V and J are TRBV30 and TRBJ1-4, with a possible D match to TRBD1 (6 bases). The CDR3 consists of 13 residues. The V end lost 0 bases, the J end lost 6 bases, and 8 bases lay between the germline ends. Germline V CDR1 and CDR2: GTSNPN, SVGIG (reference sequence). The CDR3 spells CAWSVQGDEKLFF. CDR3 DNA: TGTGCCTGGAGTGTACAGGGTGATGAAAAACTGTTTTTT.

CDR3 amino acids: CAWDLGDRGEKLFF. The DNA for the CDR3 is TGTGCCTGGGACCTTGGGGACAGGGGTGAAAAACTGTTTTTT. The chain carries TRBV7-9 and TRBJ1-4, with 10 bases identical to TRBD1. The V and J ends lost 11 bases and 7 bases, in that order; junction bases with no gene match: 10. This CDR3 has 14 amino acids. Germline CDR1 SEHNR, CDR2 FQNEAQ (reference sequence). Complete variable domain (other parts from reference TRBV7-9 and TRBJ1-4): DTGVSQNPRHKITKRGQNVTFRCDPISEHNRLYWYRQTLGQGPEFLTYFQNEAQLEKSRLLSDRFSAERPKGSFSTLEIQRTEQGDSAMYLCAWDLGDRGEKLFFGSGTQLSVL.

The rearrangement joins TRBV15 to TRBJ2-7; D is perhaps TRBD2 (6 bases). This CDR3 has 14 amino acids. V lost 0 bases to trimming and J lost 3 bases, with 9 bases between them. CDR1 LNHNV and CDR2 YYDKDF come from the germline V gene (reference sequence). CDR3 in amino acids: CATSRDQGGYEQYF. Here the CDR3 DNA reads TGTGCCACCAGCAGAGATCAGGGAGGCTACGAGCAGTACTTC.

The J gene is TRBJ1-2, the V gene TRBV9; 7 nucleotides align to TRBD1. Germline loops: CDR1 SGDLS, CDR2 YYNGEE. This CDR3 spans 17 amino acids. J was trimmed by 8 bases and V by 3 bases; bases with no gene match: 19. CDR3 in amino acids: CASSAPQRLQGREGYTF. The CDR3 region has the DNA TGTGCCAGCAGCGCTCCCCAACGACTACAGGGGCGGGAAGGCTACACCTTC. The full variable domain, in which reference TRBV9 and TRBJ1-2 provide the parts outside the CDR3, is DSGVTQTPKHLITATGQRVTLRCSPRSGDLSVYWYQQSLDQGLQFLIQYYNGEERAKGNILERFSAQQFPDLHSELNLSSLELGDSALYFCASSAPQRLQGREGYTFGSGTRLTVV.

V and J are TRBV9 and TRBJ2-3; 13 bases align to TRBD2. Unmatched junction bases numbered 5, after V lost 5 bases and J lost 5 bases. Per germline, CDR1 SGDLS and CDR2 YYNGEE. This CDR3 spans 15 amino acids. CDR3 sequence (DNA): TGTGCCAGCAGGGCACTAGCGGGGGGGGTAGATACGCAGTATTTT. Translating gives CASRALAGGVDTQYF.